This T cell receptor (beta chain) is from a study of identical twins. Study outcomes and limitations: Researchers reported weaker excess twin sharing in beta out-of-frame sequences. Shared out-of-frame alpha sequences (those common to twins) showed excess low generation probability.

This CDR3 spans 14 amino acids. V trimming: 4 bases; J trimming: 3 bases; junction bases outside the gene matches: 6. Germline V gene lookup returns CDR1 MNHNS and CDR2 SASEGT. TCRdb independently ran MiXCR on the 5' RACE reads; one entry per CDR3 protein. The sample yields approximately 470,000 distinct CDR3 sequences, 13% to 15% seen once. Details on this clonotype: Antigen: not known.

The sample also formed part of further work on yellow fever vaccine responses in identical twins.

V and J are TRBV6-1 and TRBJ2-7; 7 nucleotides line up with TRBD2. Sequenced material: CD4+ T cells sorted from blood. This clonotype was sampled from a woman aged 18-35 years in good health. The CDR3 DNA follows: TGTGCCAGCAGTGTGAGGACTAGTATCTACGAGCAGTACTTC. Amino acid sequence: CASSVRTSIYEQYF.